This TCR beta chain was documented in a study of low-dose radiotherapy and immunotherapy resistance in tumors (dated 2022 in TCRdb). Background on the whole study: In Cohort 1, each fraction delivered 0.5 Gy every 2 weeks, and the prescribed total PTV dose was 6.5 Gy. Aspirin 300 mg was taken orally once daily by patients for four cycles, starting on cycle 1 day 1. Eight patients were included in the translational analysis, namely three from the first dose cohort plus the first five from the second dose cohort. Patients were given nivolumab as a 240 mg flat dose every two weeks and ipilimumab at 1 mg/kg every six weeks, with both drugs delivered intravenously. Cohort 2 received 1 Gy per fraction every two weeks, with a total of 13 Gy over 26 weeks. No randomization into treatment groups was done for the people taking part in the trial. Cyclophosphamide 200 mg/m2 was administered intravenously every two weeks, one day before each radiation and immunotherapy administration.

This sample's time point label indicates: after trial treatment. The treatment or condition label for this specimen denotes: LDRT plus nivolumab, ipilimumab, low-dose cyclophosphamide and aspirin (RACIN trial). The donors came from RACIN, which was a single-arm phase I dose-escalation trial that paired nivolumab and ipilimumab with aspirin, low-dose cyclophosphamide and low-dose radiotherapy. Patients were eligible if they had advanced solid tumors that were TIL-negative. The germline V gene (reference sequence) yields LGHDT for CDR1 and YNNKEL for CDR2. The CDR3 covers 15 residues, taking in both the cysteine and the phenylalanine. Only the CDR3 region is kept as DNA, spanning 45 bases read in frame from base 1. V trim: 1 base; J trim: 10 bases; unmatched bases: 7. The sequencer listed for this sample is Illumina HiSeq 2500. To make first-strand cDNA, Superscript III was used along with a set of TRAV- and TRBV-specific primers so that both the TCRalpha and TCRbeta chains were covered. TCRs were amplified with Phusion for around 21 PCR cycles, with a constant-region primer paired with the adapter attached to the V primers. Amplification of the isolated mRNA was done with the MessageAmp II aRNA Amplification Kit, which involved an approximately 15-hour in vitro transcription at 37 degrees C. The Dynabeads mRNA DIRECT Purification Kit was used to isolate mRNA for TCR sequencing. Indexed Illumina adapters were added in a second roughly 26-cycle Phusion PCR, and the resulting products were purified with AMPure XP beads. As for the authors' bioinformatics: Custom Perl scripts were used to pool TCR sequences that encoded the same protein, to remove out-of-frame sequences, and to calculate the abundance of each clonotype. Any TCR sequence backed by just one read was left out of the analysis. Among the metrics used to describe the repertoires were Shannon entropy, Gini index, clonality, richness, and the frequency of TCRs shared between repertoires. TCRdb applied fastp at Q25 and MiXCR to the public reads, then kept only in-frame beta chains. CDR3 protein duplicates are merged, each entry listing the most common genes and DNA. These V and J calls are TCRdb output, not the study's own analysis. The sample contains fewer than 110,000 distinct CDR3 sequences, around 21% of them found a single time. The ten largest clones take up approximately 4% of the sample.

This clonotype was detected once. No cognate antigen has been identified for it. One base away there is no much larger clone; base qualities are not given. One read gives only weak evidence. The sequence is built from TRBV3-1 and TRBJ1-6, and 7 junctional nucleotides match TRBD1. This sample comprised PBMCs, obtained after low-dose radiotherapy plus immunotherapy. The receptor's source is a male donor with prostate cancer. The CDR3 has the sequence CASSQATTGNSPLHF. The DNA sequence is TGTGCCAGCAGCCAAGCAACGACAGGGAACTCACCCCTCCACTTT.